This T cell receptor (beta chain) was sequenced in a study of cytomegalovirus exposure and HLA in healthy donors. General study points: By HLA locus, TCR association rates varied in a later analysis, with DRB1 showing the most and HLA-C the fewest. Confirmation in vitro established that three CMV-associated chains were specific for CMV antigens. For most TCR beta V segments, an earlier analysis put the productive rate at about 87% or about 30% of the time.

Primers for the PCR totalled 60 Vbeta and 13 Jbeta. The protocol was immunoSEQ multiplex PCR, while the TCRdb copy is restricted to in-frame clones and leaves out a portion. Among under 200,000 clones, approximately 79% were seen once, and the ten largest hold 1.2% to 1.5%. With respect to this clone: Its antigen is still unknown.

The CDR3 has 13 amino acids. CDR1 is SQVTM, CDR2 ANQGSEA, per germline. Trimming left V 3 bases short and J 1 base short, with 9 bases between. The receptor was isolated from a man in his 60s in good health and CMV-seronegative. The chain has TRBV29-1 and TRBJ1-1, with D tentatively TRBD1 (5 bases). The sample consisted of PBMCs. CDR3 DNA: TGCAGCGTTGATAGGGGCCAGAACACTGAAGCTTTCTTT. This encodes CSVDRGQNTEAFF.